Listed below are T cell receptor beta chains from one sample, sequenced in a study of OX40 agonist ivuxolimab in advanced cancers. Profiled with immunoSEQ multiplex PCR; TCRdb holds only in-frame clones, not every one. Of about 18,000 clones in the sample, 70% to 90% were seen once. Sequences were derived from CD4+ or CD8+ T cells sorted from blood, sampled in a trial of the OX40 agonist ivuxolimab. The receptors shown here come from an adult with an advanced solid tumor such as melanoma, head and neck, liver or kidney cancer. Both conserved end residues are part of each CDR3.

TRBJ1-4,TRBV18,CASSPRRTGGGTNEKLFF
TRBJ2-7,TRBV5-1,CASSTGVGLPYEQYF
TRBJ2-7,TRBV27,CASSLLEGYEQYF
TRBJ2-7,TRBV6-4,CASSVREKTYEQYF
TRBJ2-5,TRBV15,CATSTSGQGAETQYF
TRBJ2-7,TRBV11-2,CASSSGQSPEQYF
TRBJ2-2,TRBV30,CAWIVPNTGELFF
TRBJ2-1,TRBV28,CASSPRSGYYNEQFF
TRBJ1-5,TRBV27,CASSEGQGGIQPQHF
TRBJ1-2,TRBV4-1,CASSPLQGNGGYTF
TRBJ1-5,TRBV19,CASSTGSWPPNQPQHF
TRBJ1-3,TRBV7-8,CASSPSAISGNTIYF
TRBJ2-7,TRBV27,CASSPKQGAAYEQYF
TRBJ2-2,TRBV14,CASSQEGTRGTSGRESTGELFF